The 7 T cell receptor beta chains listed next were all sequenced from one sample in a study of blood T cells in healthy people across ages (dated by TCRdb to between 2014 and 2016). The library was prepared using 5' RACE. These reads were obtained on an Illumina HiSeq 2500. A second PCR of roughly 7 to 12 cycles was performed with a sample-barcoded 5' primer and a J-beta primer mix. TCRdb handled the public reads itself, with Q25 trimming in fastp and clone calling in MiXCR, and kept productive beta chains. Every entry covers one CDR3 protein and lists the most common genes and DNA from its rows. Counted in this sample were about 1.1 million distinct CDR3 sequences; under 40% of them appeared once. The ten largest clonotypes hold roughly 14% of the sample. Sequenced sample: blood. These TCRs come from a man aged 18-30 years in good health.

About this clonotype itself: A junction boundary mismatches the germline segment, possibly from a read error. This CDR3 is CANSPPGRATNEKLFF. CDR3 nucleotide sequence: TGTGCCAACTCACCGCCGGGACGGGCAACTAATGAAAAACTGTTTTTT. The chain has TRBV18 and TRBJ1-4; tentative D call: TRBD1 (5 bases). Germline V CDR1 and CDR2: KGHSH, LQKENI. The CDR3 has 16 residues. The variable domain in full, with the rest retrieved from reference TRBV18 and TRBJ1-4, is NAGVMQNPRHLVRRRGQEARLRCSPMKGHSHVYWYRQLPEEGLKFMVYLQKENIIDESGMPKERFSAEFPKEGPSILRIQQVVRGDSAAYFCANSPPGRATNEKLFFGSGTQLSVL.

V is TRBV12-3 or TRBV12-4 and J is TRBJ1-2; the D is unclear. V lost 2 bases and J 6 bases, leaving 10 bases between the germline ends. The CDR3 is 13 residues long. CDR3 coding DNA: TGTGCCAGCAGTTTAACTGAGCGCCATGGCTACACCTTC. This translates into CASSLTERHGYTF.

The genes are TRBV10-3 and TRBJ1-2; 8 nucleotides line up with TRBD1. Germline V CDR1 and CDR2: ENHRY, SYGVKD. The CDR3 is made up of 15 amino acids. The V and J ends lost 2 bases and 6 bases, in that order; junction bases with no gene match: 8. The CDR3, as DNA: TGTGCCATCAGTGAGGTGGGACAGGTCGTGGATGGCTACACCTTC. Amino acid sequence: CAISEVGQVVDGYTF.

V usage is TRBV19 and J usage is TRBJ1-5, with TRBD1 matching 7 bases. Per germline, CDR1 LNHDA and CDR2 SQIVND (reference sequence). The CDR3 loop spans 15 amino acids. Losses at the gene ends were 7 bases for V and 0 bases for J; bases not matched to a gene: 6. CDR3 sequence (DNA): TGTGCCAGTATGATACAGGGGTCTAGCAATCAGCCCCAGCATTTT. Its protein product is CASMIQGSSNQPQHF. Full variable domain (missing parts from reference TRBV19 and TRBJ1-5): DGGITQSPKYLFRKEGQNVTLSCEQNLNHDAMYWYRQDPGQGLRLIYYSQIVNDFQKGDIAEGYSVSREKKESFPLTVTSAQKNPTAFYLCASMIQGSSNQPQHFGDGTRLSIL.

Only a few counts were recorded for this clonotype. CDR3 nucleotide sequence: TGTGCCAGCAGATCGGACAATCAGCCCCAGCATTTT. As protein: CASRSDNQPQHF. V and J are TRBV12-3 or TRBV12-4 and TRBJ1-5; D not resolved. CDR3 length equals 12 residues. Trimming shortened V by 6 bases and J by 3 bases, and 6 bases separated the two germline ends.

There are a few counts of this clonotype. The chain employs TRBV5-5 and TRBJ1-1, with D perhaps TRBD1 (5 bases). The germline V gene encodes CDR1 SGHKS and CDR2 YYEKEE (reference sequence). This CDR3 is 13 amino acids long. The V and J ends lost 4 bases and 1 base respectively, with 8 bases between them. The DNA for the CDR3 is TGTGCCAGCAGCAAGGGACCGAACACTGAAGCTTTCTTT. The encoded protein is CASSKGPNTEAFF.

A few counts support this clonotype. The rearrangement uses TRBV29-1 and TRBJ1-1; TRBD1 is a possible D gene (5 bases). Per germline, CDR1 SQVTM and CDR2 ANQGSEA. CDR3 length: 11 residues. The germline V and J ends were trimmed by 7 bases and 8 bases, with 14 bases remaining between them. CDR3 residues: CSAVRGGEAFF. Here the CDR3 DNA reads TGCAGCGCTGTCCGGGGGGGGGAAGCTTTCTTT.